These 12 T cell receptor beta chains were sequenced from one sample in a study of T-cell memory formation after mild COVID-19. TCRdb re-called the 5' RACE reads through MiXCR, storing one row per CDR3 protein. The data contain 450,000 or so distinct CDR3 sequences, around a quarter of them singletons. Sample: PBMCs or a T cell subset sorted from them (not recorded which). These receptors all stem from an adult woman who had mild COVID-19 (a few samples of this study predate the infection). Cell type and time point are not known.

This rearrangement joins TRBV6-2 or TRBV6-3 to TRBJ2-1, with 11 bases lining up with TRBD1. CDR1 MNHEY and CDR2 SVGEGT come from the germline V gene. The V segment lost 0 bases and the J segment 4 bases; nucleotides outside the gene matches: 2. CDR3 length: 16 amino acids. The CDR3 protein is CASSYSRDRGYNEQFF. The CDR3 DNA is TGTGCCAGCAGTTACTCCCGGGACAGGGGGTACAATGAGCAGTTCTTC.

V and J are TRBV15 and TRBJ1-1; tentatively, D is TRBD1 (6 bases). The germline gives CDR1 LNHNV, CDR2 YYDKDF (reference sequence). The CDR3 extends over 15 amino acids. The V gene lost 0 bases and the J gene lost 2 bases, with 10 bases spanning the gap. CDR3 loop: CATSRERTVNTEAFF. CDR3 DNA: TGTGCCACCAGCAGAGAACGGACAGTTAACACTGAAGCTTTCTTT.

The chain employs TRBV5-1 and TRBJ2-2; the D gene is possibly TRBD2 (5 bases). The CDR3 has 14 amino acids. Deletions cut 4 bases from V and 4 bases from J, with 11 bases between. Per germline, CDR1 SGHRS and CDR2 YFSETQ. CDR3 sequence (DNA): TGCGCCAGCAGCCACCCGGGATCCACCGGGGAGCTGTTTTTT. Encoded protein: CASSHPGSTGELFF.

The CDR3 bases are TGTGCCAGCAGCTTGCCGGAATCCGACTCTGGAAACACCATATATTTT. Protein product: CASSLPESDSGNTIYF. J is TRBJ1-3 and V is TRBV5-4, with D unclear. V was clipped by 1 base and J by 0 bases, with 11 bases between them. The germline CDR1 and CDR2 sequences are SGHNT and YYREEE (reference sequence). This CDR3 region has 16 residues.

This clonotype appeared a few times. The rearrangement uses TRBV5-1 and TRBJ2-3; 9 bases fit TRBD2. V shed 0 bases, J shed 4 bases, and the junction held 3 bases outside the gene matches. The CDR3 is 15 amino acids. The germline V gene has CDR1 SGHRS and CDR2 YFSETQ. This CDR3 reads CASSLAIAGADTQYF. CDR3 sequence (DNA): TGCGCCAGCAGCTTGGCAATAGCGGGAGCAGATACGCAGTATTTT.

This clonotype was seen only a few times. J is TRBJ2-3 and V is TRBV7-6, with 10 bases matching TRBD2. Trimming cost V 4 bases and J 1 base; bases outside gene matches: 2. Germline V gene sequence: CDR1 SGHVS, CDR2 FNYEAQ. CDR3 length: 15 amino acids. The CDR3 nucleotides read TGTGCCAGCAGCTATACTAGCGGGGGCACAGATACGCAGTATTTT. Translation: CASSYTSGGTDTQYF.

Here the CDR3 reads CASSYSTVGRYEQYF. In DNA form, the CDR3 reads TGTGCCAGCAGTTACTCGACCGTGGGACGGTACGAGCAGTACTTC. V gene TRBV6-2 or TRBV6-3 combines with J gene TRBJ2-7; the D gene could be TRBD1 or TRBD2 (5 bases each). This CDR3 comprises 15 residues. Germline CDR1 is MNHEY and CDR2 is SVGEGT. V was cut by 0 bases and J by 4 bases, with 13 bases left in between.

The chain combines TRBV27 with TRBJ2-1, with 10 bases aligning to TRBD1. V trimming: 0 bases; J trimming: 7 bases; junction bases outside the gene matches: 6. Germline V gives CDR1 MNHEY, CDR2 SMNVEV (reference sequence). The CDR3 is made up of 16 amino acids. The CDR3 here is CASSLSRQGALNEQFF. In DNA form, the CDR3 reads TGTGCCAGCAGTTTATCCCGACAGGGGGCGTTGAATGAGCAGTTCTTC.

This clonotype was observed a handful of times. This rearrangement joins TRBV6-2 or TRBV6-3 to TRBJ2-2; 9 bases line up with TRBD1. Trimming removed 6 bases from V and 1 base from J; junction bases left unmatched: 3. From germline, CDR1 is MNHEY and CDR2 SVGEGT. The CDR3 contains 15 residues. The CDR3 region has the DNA TGTGCCAGCAGAACAGGGGGCTGGAACACCGGGGAGCTGTTTTTT. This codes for CASRTGGWNTGELFF.

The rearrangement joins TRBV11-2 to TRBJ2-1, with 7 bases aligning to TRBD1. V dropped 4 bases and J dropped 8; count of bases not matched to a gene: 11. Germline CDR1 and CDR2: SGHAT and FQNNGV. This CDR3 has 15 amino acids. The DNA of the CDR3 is TGTGCCAGCAGCTCAACCGGTAAGACAGGGTATGAGCAGTTCTTC. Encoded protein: CASSSTGKTGYEQFF.

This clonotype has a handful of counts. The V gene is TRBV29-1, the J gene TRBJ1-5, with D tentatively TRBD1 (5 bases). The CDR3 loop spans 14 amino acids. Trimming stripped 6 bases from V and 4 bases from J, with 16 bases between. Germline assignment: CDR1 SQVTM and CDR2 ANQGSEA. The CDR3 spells CSVTTLGENQPQHF. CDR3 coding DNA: TGCAGCGTCACCACTTTAGGGGAGAATCAGCCCCAGCATTTT.

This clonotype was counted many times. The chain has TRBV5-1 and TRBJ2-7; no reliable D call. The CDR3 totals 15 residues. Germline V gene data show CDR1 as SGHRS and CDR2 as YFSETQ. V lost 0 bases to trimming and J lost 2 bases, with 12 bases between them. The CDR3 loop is CASSLDTGRPYEQYF. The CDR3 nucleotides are TGCGCCAGCAGCTTGGATACGGGCCGACCCTACGAGCAGTACTTC.